This T cell receptor (beta chain) was recovered during a study of T cells in localized non-small cell lung cancer. Germline CDR1 and CDR2: LNHDA and SQIVND (reference sequence). Trimming took 5 bases from V and 0 from J, leaving 8 bases between them. This CDR3 is 15 amino acids long. Study observations and caveats: A higher density of T cells in blood coincided with extended overall survival. In adjacent lung appeared a median around 55 of the top 100 tumor clones.

TCRdb keeps only in-frame clones here, not all; method: immunoSEQ multiplex PCR. The sample shows more than 30,000 clones, nearly 90% of them seen only once. On this clone itself: Antigen: not known.

Sequences were derived from peripheral blood mononuclear cells, sampled before any cancer treatment. This TCR was recovered from a woman aged 35 to 69 with stage III lung adenocarcinoma. The chain employs TRBV19 and TRBJ2-6; unclear D gene. CDR3 nucleotides: TGTGCCAGTAGTCCACAGTTCTCTGGGGCCAACGTCCTGACTTTC. Its translation is CASSPQFSGANVLTF.